This TCR beta chain derives from a study of cytomegalovirus exposure and HLA in healthy donors. Study in general: Genotyping of some 390 donors showed that around 81% belonged to the Caucasian-associated ancestry cluster. Study-wide points: Many donors carried some public TCRs, although rarity characterized most TCR sequences. It is likely that the observed cluster of highly shared sequence variants was a sequencing artifact.

CDR3 length equals 17 residues. The V gene lost 2 bases and the J gene lost 5 bases, with 19 bases spanning the gap. Germline lookup yields CDR1 LGHNT and CDR2 FRNRAP. For this clone: The antigen remains unidentified.

The PCR made use of 60 Vbeta and 13 Jbeta primers. The method was immunoSEQ multiplex PCR; TCRdb's version includes in-frame clones alone and lacks a portion of them. The sample consists of approximately 76,000 clones, 65% to 85% of them appearing once. V and J are TRBV12-5 and TRBJ2-1; TRBD2 might be the D (5 bases). Sequenced material: PBMCs. The TCR sequence derives from a woman in her thirties or forties in good health and CMV-seropositive. The DNA of the CDR3 is TGTGCTAGTGGTTTGCCAGAGGGTGATTTAACAAACAATGAGCAGTTCTTC. Its translation: CASGLPEGDLTNNEQFF.